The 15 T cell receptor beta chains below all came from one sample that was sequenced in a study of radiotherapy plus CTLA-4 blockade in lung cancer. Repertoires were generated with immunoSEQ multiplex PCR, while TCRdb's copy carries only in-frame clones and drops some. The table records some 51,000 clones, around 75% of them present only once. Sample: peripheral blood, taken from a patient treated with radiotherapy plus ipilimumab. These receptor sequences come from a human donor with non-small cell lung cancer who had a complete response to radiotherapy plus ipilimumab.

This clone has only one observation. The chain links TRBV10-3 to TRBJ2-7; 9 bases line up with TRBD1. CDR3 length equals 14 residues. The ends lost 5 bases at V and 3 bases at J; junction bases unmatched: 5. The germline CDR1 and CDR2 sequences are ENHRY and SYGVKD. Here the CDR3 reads CAISTSTGGYEQYF. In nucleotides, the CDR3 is TGTGCCATCAGTACGTCGACAGGGGGCTACGAGCAGTACTTC.

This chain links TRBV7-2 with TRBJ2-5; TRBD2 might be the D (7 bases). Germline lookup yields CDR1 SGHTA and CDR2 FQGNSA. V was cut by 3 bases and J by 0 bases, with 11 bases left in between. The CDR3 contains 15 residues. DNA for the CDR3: TGTGCCAGCAGCTTGACGGGGGGCAACCAAGAGACCCAGTACTTC. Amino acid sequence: CASSLTGGNQETQYF.

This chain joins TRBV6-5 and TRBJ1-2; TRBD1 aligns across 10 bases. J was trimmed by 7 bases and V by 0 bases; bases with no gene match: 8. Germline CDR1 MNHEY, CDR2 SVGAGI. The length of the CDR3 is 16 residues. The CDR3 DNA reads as TGTGCCAGCAGTTACTCGACAGGGGGCGCACGCGGTGGCTACACCTTC. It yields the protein CASSYSTGGARGGYTF.

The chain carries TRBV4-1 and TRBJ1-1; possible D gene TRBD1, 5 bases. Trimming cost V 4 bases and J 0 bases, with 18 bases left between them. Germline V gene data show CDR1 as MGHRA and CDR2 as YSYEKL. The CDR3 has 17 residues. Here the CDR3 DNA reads TGCGCCAGCAGCCCAGGCCAGGCCAGGGCCCTGAACACTGAAGCTTTCTTT. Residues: CASSPGQARALNTEAFF.

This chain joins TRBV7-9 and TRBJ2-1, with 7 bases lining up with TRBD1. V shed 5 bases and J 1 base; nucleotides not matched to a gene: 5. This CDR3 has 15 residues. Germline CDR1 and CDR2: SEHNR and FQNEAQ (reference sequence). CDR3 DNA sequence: TGTGCCAGCAGCCCCGGGACAGAATCCTACAATGAGCAGTTCTTC. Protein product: CASSPGTESYNEQFF.

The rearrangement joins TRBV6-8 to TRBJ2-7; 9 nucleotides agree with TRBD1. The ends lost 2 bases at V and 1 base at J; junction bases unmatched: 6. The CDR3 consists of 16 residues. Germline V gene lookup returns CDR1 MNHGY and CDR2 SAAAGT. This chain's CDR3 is CASSYPDRGVSYEQYV. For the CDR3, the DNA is TGTGCCAGCAGTTACCCGGACAGGGGAGTTTCCTACGAGCAGTACGTC.

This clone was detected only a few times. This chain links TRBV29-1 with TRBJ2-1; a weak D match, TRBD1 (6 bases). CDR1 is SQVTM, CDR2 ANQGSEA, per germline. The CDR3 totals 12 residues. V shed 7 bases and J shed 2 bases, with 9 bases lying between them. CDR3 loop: CSGGQTYNEQFF. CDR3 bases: TGCAGCGGCGGACAGACCTACAATGAGCAGTTCTTC.

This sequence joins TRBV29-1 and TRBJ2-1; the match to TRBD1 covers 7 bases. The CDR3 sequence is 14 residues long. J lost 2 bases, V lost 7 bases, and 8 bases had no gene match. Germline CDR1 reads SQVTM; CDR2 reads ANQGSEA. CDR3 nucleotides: TGCAGCGCTCTACAGGGGTCAACCTACAATGAGCAGTTCTTC. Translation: CSALQGSTYNEQFF.

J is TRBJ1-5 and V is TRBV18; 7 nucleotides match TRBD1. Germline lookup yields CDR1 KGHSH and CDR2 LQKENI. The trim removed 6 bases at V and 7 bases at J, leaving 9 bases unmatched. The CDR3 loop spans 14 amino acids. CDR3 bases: TGTGCCAGCTCTCAAGACAGGGTTGGACAGCCCCAGCATTTT. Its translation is CASSQDRVGQPQHF.

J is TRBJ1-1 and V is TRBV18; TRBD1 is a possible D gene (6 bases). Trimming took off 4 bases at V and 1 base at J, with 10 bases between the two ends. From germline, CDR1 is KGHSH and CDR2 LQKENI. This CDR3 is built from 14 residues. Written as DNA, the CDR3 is TGTGCCAGCTCACAGGGACACCAGAACACTGAAGCTTTCTTT. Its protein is CASSQGHQNTEAFF.

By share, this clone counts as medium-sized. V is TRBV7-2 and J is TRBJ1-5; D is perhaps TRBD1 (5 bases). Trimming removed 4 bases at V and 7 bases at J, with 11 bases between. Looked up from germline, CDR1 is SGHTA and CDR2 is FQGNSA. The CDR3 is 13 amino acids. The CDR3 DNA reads TGTGCCAGCAGCTCCAGGGTGGCGCAGCCCCAGCATTTT. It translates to CASSSRVAQPQHF.

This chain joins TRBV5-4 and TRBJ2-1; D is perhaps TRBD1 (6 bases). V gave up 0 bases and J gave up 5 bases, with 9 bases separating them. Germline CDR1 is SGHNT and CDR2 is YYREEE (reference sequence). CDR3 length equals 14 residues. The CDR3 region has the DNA TGTGCCAGCAGCTTGGTAGGGGGAGACAATGAGCAGTTCTTC. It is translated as CASSLVGGDNEQFF.

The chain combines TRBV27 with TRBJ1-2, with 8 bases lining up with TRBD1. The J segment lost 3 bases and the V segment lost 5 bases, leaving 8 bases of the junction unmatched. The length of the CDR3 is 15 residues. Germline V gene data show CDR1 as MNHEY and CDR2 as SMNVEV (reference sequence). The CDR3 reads CASSARTGWDYGYTF. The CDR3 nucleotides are TGTGCCAGCAGTGCGCGGACAGGGTGGGACTATGGCTACACCTTC.

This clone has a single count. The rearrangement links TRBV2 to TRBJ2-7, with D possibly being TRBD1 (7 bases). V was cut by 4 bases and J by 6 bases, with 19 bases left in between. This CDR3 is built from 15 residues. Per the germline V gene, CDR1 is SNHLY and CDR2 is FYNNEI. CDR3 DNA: TGTGCCAGCAGTGCGGTGTCAGGGGGGAACTCCGAGCAGTACTTC. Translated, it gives CASSAVSGGNSEQYF.

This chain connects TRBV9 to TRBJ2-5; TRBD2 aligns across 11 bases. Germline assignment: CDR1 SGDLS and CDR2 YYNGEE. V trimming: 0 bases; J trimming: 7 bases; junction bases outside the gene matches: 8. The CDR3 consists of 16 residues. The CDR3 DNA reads TGTGCCAGCAGCGTAGACCTAGCGGGGGGTCCGGGGACCCAGTACTTC. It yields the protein CASSVDLAGGPGTQYF.